These 11 T cell receptor beta chains originate from one sample sequenced in a study of T cells in Graves' hyperthyroidism and ophthalmopathy. The investigators amplified TCR beta CDR3 regions from RNA transcripts. An initial round of RT-PCR targeting the TCR CDR3 relied on the HTBI primer set. TCRdb re-called the multiplex PCR reads with MiXCR, one entry per CDR3 protein. The sample records roughly 240,000 distinct CDR3 sequences, approximately 16% being singletons. The source material was blood. Source of these receptors: a young woman with Graves' ophthalmopathy.

This clonotype has at least ten counts. The chain links TRBV18 to TRBJ2-1; D gene unclear. Per germline, CDR1 KGHSH and CDR2 LQKENI. The CDR3 consists of 13 residues. V gave up 1 base and J gave up 9 bases, with 10 bases separating them. CDR3 in amino acids: CASSPQSAGEQFF. CDR3 sequence (DNA): TGTGCCAGCTCACCACAGTCGGCAGGTGAGCAGTTCTTC.

This clonotype was counted ten times or more. The chain joins TRBV20-1 to TRBJ2-7, with unresolved D. The CDR3 covers 14 residues. V lost 4 bases and J 4 bases, leaving 17 bases between the germline ends. Germline assignment: CDR1 DFQATT and CDR2 SNEGSKA (reference sequence). The DNA of the CDR3 is TGCAGTGCTAATTCTAACGACCTACGGTACGAGCAGTACTTC. Its translation: CSANSNDLRYEQYF.

The chain is built from TRBV7-2 and TRBJ2-3; D possibly uses TRBD1 or TRBD2 (5 bases each). Germline CDR1 is SGHTA and CDR2 is FQGNSA. V was clipped by 4 bases and J by 0 bases, with 11 bases between them. This CDR3 contains 15 residues. The CDR3 DNA sequence: TGTGCCAGCAGCTGGACCGGGGCAAGCACAGATACGCAGTATTTT. This gives the protein CASSWTGASTDTQYF.

This clonotype was recorded at least ten times. The rearrangement links TRBV4-2 to TRBJ2-7; D is perhaps TRBD2 (7 bases). The CDR3 is made up of 16 amino acids. The ends were cut back, 0 bases at V and 3 bases at J, with 15 bases in the middle. The germline V gene has CDR1 LGHNA and CDR2 YNFKEQ. CDR3 in amino acids: CASSQEVGGPLYEQYF. CDR3 DNA sequence: TGTGCCAGCAGCCAAGAGGTGGGGGGGCCCCTCTACGAGCAGTACTTC.

Remarks on this clonotype: A read error may be the cause here, since a much bigger clone is one base away. V usage is TRBV29-1 and J usage is TRBJ1-2; TRBD1 agrees at 7 bases. Germline lookup yields CDR1 SQVTM and CDR2 ANQGSEA. With 8 bases clipped from V and 1 base from J, the junction kept 10 bases outside the gene matches. This CDR3 contains 14 residues. CDR3 sequence (DNA): TGCAGCTCTCTGGATCAGGGGGGTAACTATGGCTACACCTTC. It specifies CSSLDQGGNYGYTF.

The table lists this clonotype with many counts. This sequence joins TRBV10-3 and TRBJ2-7, with 7 bases matching TRBD1. The V gene's germline CDR1 is ENHRY and CDR2 SYGVKD. V shed 3 bases, J shed 3 bases, and the junction held 8 bases outside the gene matches. The CDR3 has 15 amino acids. CDR3 residues: CAISEVSGTVYEQYF. CDR3 DNA: TGTGCCATCAGTGAAGTGTCCGGGACAGTCTACGAGCAGTACTTC.

V is TRBV11-2 and J is TRBJ1-2, with unresolved D. This CDR3 is 14 amino acids long. The germline V gene has CDR1 SGHAT and CDR2 FQNNGV. With 0 bases removed from V and 4 bases from J, the gap between germline ends came to 9 bases. CDR3 DNA sequence: TGTGCCAGCAGCTTAGATCGGCGAGCCTATGGCTACACCTTC. It specifies CASSLDRRAYGYTF. Supplemented by reference TRBV11-2 and TRBJ1-2, the full variable domain reads EAGVAQSPRYKIIEKRQSVAFWCNPISGHATLYWYQQILGQGPKLLIQFQNNGVVDDSQLPKDRFSAERLKGVDSTLKIQPAKLEDSAVYLCASSLDRRAYGYTFGSGTRLTVV.

Many counts were recorded for this clonotype. CDR3 protein: CASSLKGITGELFF. CDR3 nucleotides: TGCGCCAGCAGCTTGAAGGGAATCACCGGGGAGCTGTTTTTT. The chain links TRBV5-1 to TRBJ2-2; D call uncertain. Germline V gene data show CDR1 as SGHRS and CDR2 as YFSETQ. This CDR3 contains 14 residues. Trimming shortened V by 1 base and J by 4 bases, and 8 bases separated the two germline ends.

This clonotype was detected many times. The V gene is TRBV2, the J gene TRBJ2-7, with unresolved D. This CDR3 has 13 residues. V lost 3 bases to trimming and J lost 3 bases, with 9 bases between them. Per the germline V gene, CDR1 is SNHLY and CDR2 is FYNNEI. The CDR3 loop reads CASSEVQYYEQYF. The CDR3 DNA is TGTGCCAGCAGTGAGGTGCAGTACTACGAGCAGTACTTC.

Comments on this clonotype: It may be a read error: a sequence one base away is much more abundant. The chain joins TRBV19 to TRBJ2-1; 8 bases are a match to TRBD1. V shed 6 bases and J 9 bases; nucleotides not matched to a gene: 10. The CDR3 length is 14 residues. Germline V gene sequence: CDR1 LNHDA, CDR2 SQIVND (reference sequence). The CDR3 bases are TGTGCCAGTAGGTCGATGACAGGGGCTATTGAGCAGTTCTTC. Protein sequence: CASRSMTGAIEQFF.

With regard to this clonotype: A much larger clone lies one base from this, so it may be a read error. This CDR3 reads CASSTGGGAASTQYF. In DNA, the CDR3 is TGTGCCAGTAGTACCGGAGGGGGAGCAGCGTCTACGCAGTATTTT. The V gene is TRBV19, the J gene TRBJ2-3; perhaps D is TRBD1 or TRBD2 (6 bases each). The CDR3 runs 15 residues. Between the trimmed V and J ends, which lost 4 bases and 8 bases, there was a span of 19 bases. Germline V CDR1 and CDR2: LNHDA, SQIVND (reference sequence).